The 26 T cell receptor beta chains below all came from one sample that was sequenced in a study of identical twins. Using its own MiXCR run on the 5' RACE reads, TCRdb lists one record per CDR3 protein. The data hold 500,000 or so distinct CDR3 sequences, with more than 13% observed a single time. Another study also made use of these data, one on yellow fever vaccine responses in identical twins.

Sequencing was done on a sample of CD4+ T cells sorted from blood. These receptors were obtained from a woman aged 18-29 years in good health.

This clonotype was found many times. J is TRBJ2-3 and V is TRBV6-5; 7 nucleotides match TRBD1. Per the germline V gene, CDR1 is MNHEY and CDR2 is SVGAGI. J gave up 2 bases and V 6 bases, and 2 bases lay outside the gene matches. The CDR3 sequence is 13 residues long. The CDR3 bases are TGTGCCAGCAGGGGACAGCACACAGATACGCAGTATTTT. Translating gives CASRGQHTDTQYF.

The rearrangement links TRBV20-1 to TRBJ2-1; 10 bases align to TRBD2. Per germline, CDR1 DFQATT and CDR2 SNEGSKA (reference sequence). This CDR3 has 14 amino acids. V lost 4 bases, J lost 7 bases, and 7 bases stayed unmatched. CDR3 amino acids: CSATGTSDVNEQFF. The CDR3 DNA follows: TGCAGTGCTACAGGGACTAGCGACGTGAATGAGCAGTTCTTC.

The sample holds a few counts of this clonotype. The V and J genes are TRBV20-1 and TRBJ2-5, with TRBD2 matching over 10 bases. The CDR3 has 15 amino acids. Germline loops: CDR1 DFQATT, CDR2 SNEGSKA (reference sequence). Unmatched junction bases numbered 8, after V lost 3 bases and J lost 4 bases. The chain's CDR3 is CSASLLAGVVETQYF. The CDR3, as DNA: TGCAGTGCTAGTCTGCTAGCGGGAGTGGTAGAGACCCAGTACTTC.

The CDR3 sequence is CSVGLAGSYEQYF. As DNA, the CDR3 is TGCAGCGTTGGACTAGCGGGCTCCTACGAGCAGTACTTC. The V and J genes are TRBV29-1 and TRBJ2-7; 10 bases agree with TRBD2. The CDR3 extends over 13 amino acids. Per the germline V gene, CDR1 is SQVTM and CDR2 is ANQGSEA. J gave up 0 bases and V 4 bases, and 0 bases lay outside the gene matches.

This clonotype came up a few times. The CDR3 protein is CASSVVSGGADEQFF. The CDR3 nucleotides read TGTGCCAGCAGCGTAGTAAGCGGGGGGGCGGATGAGCAGTTCTTC. The chain is built from TRBV9 and TRBJ2-1; 10 bases align to TRBD2. CDR1 is SGDLS and CDR2 is YYNGEE in the germline V gene. J was trimmed by 8 bases and V by 0 bases; bases with no gene match: 5. This CDR3 has 15 residues.

The chain couples TRBV2 to TRBJ2-7, with D maybe TRBD2 (5 bases). The V gene's germline CDR1 is SNHLY and CDR2 FYNNEI. With 7 bases removed from V and 3 bases from J, the gap between germline ends came to 16 bases. This CDR3 spans 14 amino acids. CDR3 in amino acids: CASKSDRLNYEQYF. DNA for the CDR3: TGTGCCAGCAAATCGGACCGACTAAACTACGAGCAGTACTTC.

The V gene is TRBV6-1, the J gene TRBJ2-2; 11 positions match TRBD2. The trim removed 8 bases at V and 5 bases at J, leaving 13 bases unmatched. This CDR3 comprises 17 residues. Germline V gene data show CDR1 as MNHNS and CDR2 as SASEGT. The CDR3 DNA reads TGTGCCAGCGTCATGCCGTTACTAGCGGGAGTTACCGGGGAGCTGTTTTTT. Protein product: CASVMPLLAGVTGELFF.

This clonotype was picked up a small number of times. CDR3 amino acids: CAISPGTSGGASVADTQYF. DNA of the CDR3: TGTGCCATCAGTCCCGGGACTAGCGGGGGGGCCTCGGTAGCAGATACGCAGTATTTT. The chain combines TRBV10-3 with TRBJ2-3; 16 positions agree with TRBD2. Trimming took 5 bases from V and 4 from J; bases not matched to a gene: 12. The CDR3 has 19 amino acids. The germline V gene has CDR1 ENHRY and CDR2 SYGVKD.

This clonotype was seen only a few times. The chain joins TRBV10-3 to TRBJ2-3; 9 bases align to TRBD2. Per germline, CDR1 ENHRY and CDR2 SYGVKD. V lost 8 bases to trimming and J lost 1 base; unmatched junction nucleotides: 4. The CDR3 spans 14 residues. CDR3 protein: CAIQTSGGTDTQYF. CDR3 coding DNA: TGTGCCATCCAGACTAGCGGAGGCACAGATACGCAGTATTTT.

This clonotype was seen more than once but under ten times. The CDR3 region has the DNA TGTGCCAGCAGTGAAGTCCGCTCGGCTCCTTTCGGCTACACCTTC. Translating it yields CASSEVRSAPFGYTF. The chain combines TRBV2 with TRBJ1-2, with D uncertain. Germline V lookup: CDR1 SNHLY, CDR2 FYNNEI. V shed 1 base and J shed 8 bases, with 17 bases lying between them. The CDR3 is 15 amino acids. Based on the CDR3 plus reference TRBV2 and TRBJ1-2, the full variable domain is EPEVTQTPSHQVTQMGQEVILRCVPISNHLYFYWYRQILGQKVEFLVSFYNNEISEKSEIFDDQFSVERPDGSNFTLKIRSTKLEDSAMYFCASSEVRSAPFGYTFGSGTRLTVV.

The chain uses TRBV10-1 and TRBJ2-5; D gene unclear. CDR1 and CDR2 from the germline V gene are WNHNN and SYGVQD (reference sequence). The CDR3 sequence is 12 residues long. The V gene lost 3 bases and the J gene lost 9 bases, with 11 bases spanning the gap. The CDR3 DNA sequence: TGCGCCAGCAGTGACGACAAAGCAGCCCAGTACTTC. It codes for CASSDDKAAQYF.

The rearrangement links TRBV7-2 to TRBJ2-3, with 9 bases aligning to TRBD2. Germline CDR1 is SGHTA and CDR2 is FQGNSA. The CDR3 extends over 18 amino acids. V was pared by 0 bases and J by 1 base, with 8 bases of the junction left unmatched. The CDR3 DNA reads as TGTGCCAGCAGCTTAGCGCTGGGACTAGCCGTGGGCACAGATACGCAGTATTTT. It codes for CASSLALGLAVGTDTQYF.

This chain connects TRBV14 to TRBJ2-5, with D tentatively TRBD2 (5 bases). From germline, CDR1 is SGHDN and CDR2 FVKESK. The V gene lost 0 bases and the J gene lost 2 bases, with 13 bases spanning the gap. This CDR3 has 16 residues. CDR3 nucleotide sequence: TGTGCCAGCAGCCAAGATAGAGGGTTTGGGCAAGAGACCCAGTACTTC. Encoded protein: CASSQDRGFGQETQYF.

This clonotype was seen a few times. This chain uses TRBV7-2 with TRBJ2-7; 7 nucleotides match TRBD1. CDR1 and CDR2 (germline): SGHTA, FQGNSA. The CDR3 totals 14 residues. J gave up 4 bases and V 4 bases, and 7 bases lay outside the gene matches. CDR3 sequence (DNA): TGTGCCAGCAGCTCCCACAGGGGATTTTACGAGCAGTACTTC. Its protein is CASSSHRGFYEQYF.

This clonotype was seen many times. The chain employs TRBV29-1 and TRBJ2-5, with 10 bases identical to TRBD2. In germline, CDR1 is SQVTM, CDR2 ANQGSEA. V was pared by 8 bases and J by 1 base, with 4 bases of the junction left unmatched. The CDR3 is 13 amino acids. DNA of the CDR3: TGCAGCACCGGACTAGCGGTCCAAGAGACCCAGTACTTC. It codes for CSTGLAVQETQYF.

The chain combines TRBV7-9 with TRBJ1-1; tentatively, D is TRBD1 (6 bases). V shed 4 bases and J shed 7 bases, with 16 bases lying between them. Germline assignment: CDR1 SEHNR and CDR2 FQNEAQ (reference sequence). CDR3 length: 14 amino acids. The CDR3 loop is CASSSQALDSEAFF. The CDR3 coding sequence is TGTGCCAGCAGCTCACAAGCCCTGGACAGTGAAGCTTTCTTT.

This clonotype has at least ten counts. The rearrangement links TRBV5-1 to TRBJ2-1; TRBD2 matches at 16 bases. The V gene's germline CDR1 is SGHRS and CDR2 YFSETQ. The CDR3 is 16 residues long. V was pared by 4 bases and J by 9 bases, with 7 bases of the junction left unmatched. CDR3 amino acids: CASSLGTSGRAGEQFF. The CDR3 DNA reads TGCGCCAGCAGCCTAGGGACTAGCGGGAGGGCCGGTGAGCAGTTCTTC.

The chain carries TRBV20-1 and TRBJ2-1; D not certain. Trimming pared 3 bases from V and 3 bases from J, leaving 15 bases between. The length of the CDR3 is 15 residues. Looked up from germline, CDR1 is DFQATT and CDR2 is SNEGSKA (reference sequence). The CDR3 loop reads CSASFGGGLYNEQFF. The CDR3 coding sequence is TGCAGTGCTAGTTTTGGTGGCGGCCTCTACAATGAGCAGTTCTTC.

The sample holds one count of this clonotype. This chain joins TRBV24-1 and TRBJ2-1; D uncertain. The CDR3 length is 12 residues. CDR1 KGHDR and CDR2 SFDVKD come from the germline V gene. V was shortened by 3 bases and J by 10 bases, with 9 bases between the two germline ends. CDR3 region: CATSDTAEEQFF. Written as DNA, the CDR3 is TGTGCCACCAGTGATACGGCGGAAGAGCAGTTCTTC.

This clonotype was seen a handful of times. The rearrangement links TRBV5-1 to TRBJ1-4; no clear D. The CDR3 runs to 15 residues. CDR1 SGHRS and CDR2 YFSETQ come from the germline V gene. V was trimmed by 0 bases and J by 7 bases, leaving 13 bases between them. The CDR3 nucleotides read TGCGCCAGCAGCTTGGCCGCCCGCGGTATTGAAAAACTGTTTTTT. Amino acids: CASSLAARGIEKLFF.

This clonotype occurred a few times. The chain has TRBV20-1 and TRBJ1-2, with 7 bases matching TRBD1. Unmatched junction bases numbered 10, after V lost 6 bases and J lost 3 bases. This CDR3 is built from 14 residues. In germline, CDR1 is DFQATT, CDR2 SNEGSKA (reference sequence). The CDR3 region is CSAQRRQGDYGYTF. CDR3 bases: TGCAGTGCCCAGAGACGACAGGGTGACTATGGCTACACCTTC.

This clonotype has only a few counts. The chain has TRBV5-6 and TRBJ2-7, with TRBD2 matching 7 bases. The CDR3 is 13 residues long. CDR1 is SGHDT and CDR2 is YYEEEE in the germline V gene. After removal of 4 bases from V and 10 bases from J, the junction contained 11 bases not matched to a gene. The CDR3 loop reads CASSPSGVGLQYF. The CDR3, as DNA: TGTGCCAGCAGCCCCTCTGGTGTGGGACTACAGTACTTC. The full variable domain, its missing parts supplied by reference TRBV5-6 and TRBJ2-7, is DAGVTQSPTHLIKTRGQQVTLRCSPKSGHDTVSWYQQALGQGPQFIFQYYEEEERQRGNFPDRFSGHQFPNYSSELNVNALLLGDSALYLCASSPSGVGLQYFGPGTRLTVT.

The J gene is TRBJ2-2, the V gene TRBV19; D gene unclear. With 3 bases removed from V and 1 base from J, the gap between germline ends came to 9 bases. Germline lookup yields CDR1 LNHDA and CDR2 SQIVND (reference sequence). The CDR3 loop spans 15 amino acids. The CDR3 DNA is TGTGCCAGTAGTATTTTGCTAGGGAACACCGGGGAGCTGTTTTTT. Encoded protein: CASSILLGNTGELFF.

The genes are TRBV20-1 and TRBJ2-2; possible D gene TRBD2, 5 bases. CDR3 length equals 18 residues. Germline lookup yields CDR1 DFQATT and CDR2 SNEGSKA (reference sequence). The germline V and J ends were trimmed by 3 bases and 4 bases, with 24 bases remaining between them. The CDR3 reads CSASPTRTSLGSTGELFF. The CDR3 DNA sequence: TGCAGTGCTAGTCCGACCCGAACTAGTTTGGGGTCCACCGGGGAGCTGTTTTTT.

The rearrangement uses TRBV14 and TRBJ1-6; TRBD1 agrees at 9 bases. There are 14 residues in the CDR3. Losses at the gene ends were 6 bases for V and 6 bases for J; bases not matched to a gene: 3. Looked up from germline, CDR1 is SGHDN and CDR2 is FVKESK. This chain's CDR3 is CASSRDRANSPLHF. The CDR3 DNA sequence: TGTGCCAGCAGTCGGGACAGGGCTAATTCACCCCTCCACTTT.

The chain links TRBV20-1 to TRBJ2-3, with D perhaps given as TRBD1 or TRBD2 (5 bases each). V was cut by 6 bases and J by 8 bases, with 15 bases left in between. The CDR3 covers 12 residues. In germline, CDR1 is DFQATT, CDR2 SNEGSKA (reference sequence). The CDR3 DNA is TGCAGTGCGGGGGACGGCCAGGCTACGCAGTATTTT. The encoded protein is CSAGDGQATQYF.